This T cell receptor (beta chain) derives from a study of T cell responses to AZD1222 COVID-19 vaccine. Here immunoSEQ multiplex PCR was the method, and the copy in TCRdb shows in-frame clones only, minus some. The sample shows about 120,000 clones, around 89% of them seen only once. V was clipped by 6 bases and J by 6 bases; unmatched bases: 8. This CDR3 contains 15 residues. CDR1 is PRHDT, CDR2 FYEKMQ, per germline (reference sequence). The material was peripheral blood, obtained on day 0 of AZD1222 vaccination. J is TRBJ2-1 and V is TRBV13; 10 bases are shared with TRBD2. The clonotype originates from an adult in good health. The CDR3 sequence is CASSRTSGEINEQFF. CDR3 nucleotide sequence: TGTGCCAGCAGTCGTACTAGCGGGGAGATCAATGAGCAGTTCTTC.